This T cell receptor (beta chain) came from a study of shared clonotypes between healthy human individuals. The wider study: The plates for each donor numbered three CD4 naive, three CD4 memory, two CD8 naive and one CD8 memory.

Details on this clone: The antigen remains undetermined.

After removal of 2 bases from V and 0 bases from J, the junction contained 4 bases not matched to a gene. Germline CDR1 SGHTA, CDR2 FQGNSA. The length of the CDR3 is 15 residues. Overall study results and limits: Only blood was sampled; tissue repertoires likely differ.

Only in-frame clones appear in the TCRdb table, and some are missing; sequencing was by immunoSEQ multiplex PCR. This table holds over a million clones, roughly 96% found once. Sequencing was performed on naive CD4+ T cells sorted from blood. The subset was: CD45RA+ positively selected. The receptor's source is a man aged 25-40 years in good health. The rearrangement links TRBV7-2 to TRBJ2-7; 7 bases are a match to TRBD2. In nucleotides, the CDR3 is TGTGCCAGCAGCTTAAGACGGGAGGTCTCCTACGAGCAGTACTTC. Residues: CASSLRREVSYEQYF.